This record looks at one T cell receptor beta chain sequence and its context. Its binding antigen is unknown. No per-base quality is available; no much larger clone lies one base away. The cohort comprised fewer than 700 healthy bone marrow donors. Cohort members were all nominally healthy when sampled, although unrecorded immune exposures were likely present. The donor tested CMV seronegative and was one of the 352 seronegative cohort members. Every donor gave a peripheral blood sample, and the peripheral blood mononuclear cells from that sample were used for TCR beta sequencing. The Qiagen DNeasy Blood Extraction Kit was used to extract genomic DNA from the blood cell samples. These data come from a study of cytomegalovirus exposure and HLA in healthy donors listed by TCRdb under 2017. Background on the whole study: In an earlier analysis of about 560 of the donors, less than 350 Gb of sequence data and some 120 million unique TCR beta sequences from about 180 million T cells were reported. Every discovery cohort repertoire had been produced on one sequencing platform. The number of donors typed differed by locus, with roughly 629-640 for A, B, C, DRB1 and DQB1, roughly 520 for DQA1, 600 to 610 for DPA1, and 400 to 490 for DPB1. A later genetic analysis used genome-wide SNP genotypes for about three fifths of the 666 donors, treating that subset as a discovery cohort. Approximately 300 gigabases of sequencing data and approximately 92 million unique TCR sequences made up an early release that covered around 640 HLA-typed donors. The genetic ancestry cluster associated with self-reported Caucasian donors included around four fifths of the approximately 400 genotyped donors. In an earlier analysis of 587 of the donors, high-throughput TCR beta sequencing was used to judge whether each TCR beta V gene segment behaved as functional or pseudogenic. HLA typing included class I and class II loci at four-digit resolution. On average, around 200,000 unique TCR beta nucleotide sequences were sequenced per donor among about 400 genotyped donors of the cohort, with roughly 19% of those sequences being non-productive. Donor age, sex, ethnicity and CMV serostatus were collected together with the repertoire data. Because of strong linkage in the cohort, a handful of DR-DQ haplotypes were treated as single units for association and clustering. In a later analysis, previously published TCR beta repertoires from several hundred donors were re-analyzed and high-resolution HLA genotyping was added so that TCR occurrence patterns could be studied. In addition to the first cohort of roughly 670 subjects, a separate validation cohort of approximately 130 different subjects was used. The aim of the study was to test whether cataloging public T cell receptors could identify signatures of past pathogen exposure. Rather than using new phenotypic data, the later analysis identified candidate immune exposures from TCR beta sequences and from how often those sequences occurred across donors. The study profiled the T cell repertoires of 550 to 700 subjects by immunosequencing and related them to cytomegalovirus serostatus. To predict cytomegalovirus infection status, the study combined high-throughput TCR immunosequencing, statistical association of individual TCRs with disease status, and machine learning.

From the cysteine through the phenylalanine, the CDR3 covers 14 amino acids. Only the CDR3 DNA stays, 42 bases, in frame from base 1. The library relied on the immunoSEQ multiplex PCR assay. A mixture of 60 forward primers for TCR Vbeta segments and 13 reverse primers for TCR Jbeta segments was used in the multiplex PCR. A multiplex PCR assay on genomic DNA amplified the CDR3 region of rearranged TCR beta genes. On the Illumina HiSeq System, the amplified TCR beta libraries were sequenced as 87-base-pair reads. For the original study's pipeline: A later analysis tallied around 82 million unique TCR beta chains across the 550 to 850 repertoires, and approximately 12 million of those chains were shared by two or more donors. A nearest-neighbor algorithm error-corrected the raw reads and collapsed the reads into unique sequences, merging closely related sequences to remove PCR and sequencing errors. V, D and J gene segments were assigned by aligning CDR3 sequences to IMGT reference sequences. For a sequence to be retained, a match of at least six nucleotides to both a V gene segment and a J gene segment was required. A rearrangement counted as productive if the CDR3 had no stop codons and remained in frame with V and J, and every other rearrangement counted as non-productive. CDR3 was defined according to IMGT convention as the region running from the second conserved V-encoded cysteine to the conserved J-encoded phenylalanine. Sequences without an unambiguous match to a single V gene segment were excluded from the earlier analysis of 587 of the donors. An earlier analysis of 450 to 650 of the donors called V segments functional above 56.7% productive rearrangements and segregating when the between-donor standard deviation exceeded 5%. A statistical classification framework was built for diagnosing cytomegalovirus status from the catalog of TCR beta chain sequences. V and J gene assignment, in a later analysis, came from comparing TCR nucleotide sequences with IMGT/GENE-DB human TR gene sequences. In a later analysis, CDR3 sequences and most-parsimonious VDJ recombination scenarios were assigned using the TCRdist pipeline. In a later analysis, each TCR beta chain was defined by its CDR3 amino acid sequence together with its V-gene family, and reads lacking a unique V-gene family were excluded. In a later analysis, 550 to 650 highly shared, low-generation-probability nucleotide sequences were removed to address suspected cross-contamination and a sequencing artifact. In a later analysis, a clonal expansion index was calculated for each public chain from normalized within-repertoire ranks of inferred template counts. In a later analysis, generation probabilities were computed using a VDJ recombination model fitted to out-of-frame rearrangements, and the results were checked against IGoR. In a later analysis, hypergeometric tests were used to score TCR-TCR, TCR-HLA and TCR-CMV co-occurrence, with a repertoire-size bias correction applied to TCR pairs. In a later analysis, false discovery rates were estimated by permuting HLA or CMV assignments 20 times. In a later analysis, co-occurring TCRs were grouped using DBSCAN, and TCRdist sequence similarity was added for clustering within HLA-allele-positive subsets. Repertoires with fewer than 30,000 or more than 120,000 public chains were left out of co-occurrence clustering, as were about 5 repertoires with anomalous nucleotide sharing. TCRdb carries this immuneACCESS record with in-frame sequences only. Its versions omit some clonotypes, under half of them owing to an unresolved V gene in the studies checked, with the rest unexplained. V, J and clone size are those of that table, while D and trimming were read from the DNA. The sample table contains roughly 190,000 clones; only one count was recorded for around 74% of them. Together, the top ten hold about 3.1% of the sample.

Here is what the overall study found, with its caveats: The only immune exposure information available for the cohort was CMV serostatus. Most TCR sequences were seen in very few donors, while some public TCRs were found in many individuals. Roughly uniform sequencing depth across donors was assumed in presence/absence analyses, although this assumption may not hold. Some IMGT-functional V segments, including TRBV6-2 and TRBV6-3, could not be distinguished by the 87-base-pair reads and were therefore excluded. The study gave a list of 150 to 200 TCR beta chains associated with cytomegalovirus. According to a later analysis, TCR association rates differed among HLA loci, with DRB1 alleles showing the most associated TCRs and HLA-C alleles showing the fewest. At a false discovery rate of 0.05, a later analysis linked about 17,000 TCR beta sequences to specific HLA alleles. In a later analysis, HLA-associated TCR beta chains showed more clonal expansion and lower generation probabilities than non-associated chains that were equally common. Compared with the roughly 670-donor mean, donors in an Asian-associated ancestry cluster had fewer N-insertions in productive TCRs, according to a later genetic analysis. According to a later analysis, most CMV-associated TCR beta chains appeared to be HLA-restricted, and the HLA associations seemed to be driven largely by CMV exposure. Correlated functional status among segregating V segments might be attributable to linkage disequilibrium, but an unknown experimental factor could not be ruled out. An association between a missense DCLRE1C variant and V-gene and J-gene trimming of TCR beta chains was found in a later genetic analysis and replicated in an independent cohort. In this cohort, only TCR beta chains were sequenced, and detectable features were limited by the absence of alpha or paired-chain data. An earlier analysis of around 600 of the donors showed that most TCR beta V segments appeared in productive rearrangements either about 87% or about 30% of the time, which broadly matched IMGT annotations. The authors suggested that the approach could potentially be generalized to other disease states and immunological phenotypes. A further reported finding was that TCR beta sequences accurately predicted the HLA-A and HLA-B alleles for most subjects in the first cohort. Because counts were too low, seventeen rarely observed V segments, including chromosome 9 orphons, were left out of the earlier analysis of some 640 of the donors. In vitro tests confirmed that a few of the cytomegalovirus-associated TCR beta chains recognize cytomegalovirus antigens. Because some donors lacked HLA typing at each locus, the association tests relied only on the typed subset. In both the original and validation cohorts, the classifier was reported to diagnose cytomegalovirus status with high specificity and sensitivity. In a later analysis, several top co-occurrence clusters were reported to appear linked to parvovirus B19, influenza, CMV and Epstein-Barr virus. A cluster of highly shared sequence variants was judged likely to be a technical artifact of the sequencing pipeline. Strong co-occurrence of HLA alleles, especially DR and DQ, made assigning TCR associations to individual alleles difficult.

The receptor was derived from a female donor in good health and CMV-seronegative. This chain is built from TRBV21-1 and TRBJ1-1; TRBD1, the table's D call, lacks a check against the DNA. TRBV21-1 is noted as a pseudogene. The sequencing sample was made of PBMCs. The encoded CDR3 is CASSKVPDRTEAFF. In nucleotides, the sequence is TGTGCCAGCAGCAAAGTACCGGACAGAACTGAAGCTTTCTTT.